This T cell receptor (beta chain) was obtained from a study of blood T cell repertoires in COVID-19. Profiling relied on immunoSEQ multiplex PCR, and the TCRdb table lists in-frame clones only, not all of them. This sample carries tens of thousands of clones, 87% of them seen once, and the ten largest clones take more than 4%. The CDR3 has 15 amino acids. Between the trimmed V and J ends, which lost 3 bases and 5 bases, there was a span of 19 bases. Germline CDR1 DFQATT, CDR2 SNEGSKA (reference sequence). The material sequenced was peripheral blood. The source is a human donor in a cohort sampled during active COVID-19. V usage is TRBV20-1 and J usage is TRBJ2-5; no clear D gene. Written as DNA, the CDR3 is TGCAGTGCTAGTTTTCGCGGCAGTCTTCAGGAGACCCAGTACTTC. It specifies CSASFRGSLQETQYF.